The sequence of this TCR beta chain was determined in a study of vaccination and CD4 T cells after COVID-19. Study-wide points: For convalescent patients, a median 86.3% of reactive clones surfaced exclusively after vaccination.

Scientists ran DNA taken from cultured CD4+ T cells through the Oncomine TCR Beta short-read assay for sequencing. TCRdb called the PCR reads again in MiXCR, with one record for every CDR3 protein. The profile shows around 19,000 distinct CDR3 sequences, approximately 50% of them singletons. For this clonotype: Its target is unknown.

This CDR3 region has 14 residues. Germline V gene lookup returns CDR1 KGHSH and CDR2 LQKENI. Deletions cut 3 bases from V and 0 bases from J, with 9 bases between. Treatment reported: 10-day PBMC culture with coronavirus spike peptide pools or control peptides (ViraFEST assay). The rearrangement links TRBV18 to TRBJ2-7; the D is unclear. The receptor's source is a human donor who had recovered from COVID-19. The sequencing input was CD4+ T cells from blood, cultured in vitro. For the CDR3, the DNA is TGTGCCAGCTCACCGGAGAGGAGCTCCTACGAGCAGTACTTC. This gives the protein CASSPERSSYEQYF.